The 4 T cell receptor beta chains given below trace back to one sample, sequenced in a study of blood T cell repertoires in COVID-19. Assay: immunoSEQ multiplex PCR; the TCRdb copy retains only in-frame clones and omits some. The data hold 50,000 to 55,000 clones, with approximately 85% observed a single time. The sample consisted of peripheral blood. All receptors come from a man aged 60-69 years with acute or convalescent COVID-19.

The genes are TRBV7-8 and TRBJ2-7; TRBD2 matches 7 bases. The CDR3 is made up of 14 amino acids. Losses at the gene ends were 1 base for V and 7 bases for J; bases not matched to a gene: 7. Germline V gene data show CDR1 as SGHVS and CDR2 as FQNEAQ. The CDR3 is CASSLVRELGEQYF. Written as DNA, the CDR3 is TGTGCCAGCAGCTTAGTGCGGGAGCTGGGAGAGCAGTACTTC.

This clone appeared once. In nucleotides, the CDR3 is TGTGCCAGCAGCGCCGGGATCTACAATGAGCAGTTCTTC. It translates to CASSAGIYNEQFF. The gene calls are TRBV9 and TRBJ2-1, with D maybe TRBD2 (5 bases). Between the trimmed V and J ends, which lost 3 bases and 3 bases, there was a span of 7 bases. The CDR3 covers 13 residues. Germline CDR1 reads SGDLS; CDR2 reads YYNGEE.

The DNA for the CDR3 is TGTGCCAGCAGCGCGACAGGGGGTGCTGGAAACACCATATATTTT. This codes for CASSATGGAGNTIYF. The chain couples TRBV7-9 to TRBJ1-3, with 9 bases that match TRBD1. V lost 5 bases, J lost 2 bases, and 4 bases stayed unmatched. The CDR3 runs 15 residues. Germline CDR1 SEHNR, CDR2 FQNEAQ (reference sequence).

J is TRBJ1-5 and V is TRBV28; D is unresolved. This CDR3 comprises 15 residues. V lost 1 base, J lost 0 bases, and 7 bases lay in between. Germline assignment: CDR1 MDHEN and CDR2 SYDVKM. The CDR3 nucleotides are TGTGCCAGCAGTTTATTATCGGGTAGCAATCAGCCCCAGCATTTT. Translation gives CASSLLSGSNQPQHF.